These T cell receptor beta chains were read from a single sample in a study of OX40 agonist ivuxolimab in advanced cancers. Method: immunoSEQ multiplex PCR; TCRdb's copy keeps in-frame clones and lacks some. Of around 92,000 clones in the sample, around 94% were seen once. Sequences were derived from CD4+ or CD8+ T cells sorted from blood, sampled in a trial of the OX40 agonist ivuxolimab. The receptor source for this set is an adult with an advanced solid tumor such as melanoma, head and neck, liver or kidney cancer. Both conserved end residues are part of each CDR3.

v_gene,j_gene,CDR3aa
TRBV6-6,TRBJ1-1,CASSYGVGDTEAFF
TRBV18,TRBJ2-7,CASSPDGAYEQYF
TRBV9,TRBJ2-5,CASSVERVGTGGPPETQYF
TRBV10-3,TRBJ1-1,CAISESTGAGGYTEAFF
TRBV7-9,TRBJ2-1,CASSPRGLAGYNEQFF
TRBV5-1,TRBJ2-2,CASTPGTLDTGELFF
TRBV5-1,TRBJ2-1,CASSLGQGLDNEQFF
TRBV7-3,TRBJ2-3,CASSLTGGSDTQYF
TRBV6-5,TRBJ1-1,CASSYSWNTEAFF
TRBV18,TRBJ2-1,CASSPQGSPNNEQFF
TRBV25-1,TRBJ2-7,CASSLGGQGFYEQYF
TRBV11-2,TRBJ2-5,CASSPGLAGGLKETQYF
TRBV6-5,TRBJ1-1,CASSDPSPGTEAFF
TRBV11-2,TRBJ2-6,CASSLTVLRSGANVLTF
TRBV6-5,TRBJ2-7,CASSYSGGSPLYEQYF
TRBV28,TRBJ1-4,CASSGGAGEKLFF
TRBV9,TRBJ2-6,CASSARTGSSGANVLTF
TRBV19,TRBJ1-1,CASSRQANTEAFF
TRBV11-3,TRBJ2-2,CASSRAGTANTGELFF
TRBV11-2,TRBJ2-5,CASSLGTSGGTGETQYF
TRBV28,TRBJ2-7,CASSLTSGSRNEQYF
TRBV6-6,TRBJ2-3,CAGGNHLTDTQYF
TRBV27,TRBJ1-4,CASSPQGNREKLFF
TRBV6-5,TRBJ2-3,CASSYSGRVSDTQYF
TRBV19,TRBJ1-5,CATKTAAQWGSNQPQHF
TRBV5-1,TRBJ2-7,CASSLDTQDEQYF
TRBV28,TRBJ2-1,CASSLDAHEQFF
TRBV28,TRBJ1-4,CASSSPAGVNEKLFF
TRBV7-3,TRBJ2-3,CASKGAASTDTQYF
TRBV7-2,TRBJ2-7,CASSLPGQGDYEQYF
TRBV5-4,TRBJ2-3,CASSYSVSDTQYF
TRBV19,TRBJ2-1,CASSMRGDSYNEQFF
TRBV28,TRBJ2-7,CASQVWGDRGTYEQYF
TRBV27,TRBJ2-4,CASSSPGAKNIQYF
TRBV6-5,TRBJ1-5,CASSSARVREPQHF
TRBV5-1,TRBJ2-7,CASSDGAPGPEYF
TRBV2,TRBJ2-4,CASSYGTGLAKNIQYF
TRBV28,TRBJ1-5,CATHIANQPQHF
TRBV30,TRBJ2-1,CAWVDLGLLAGPPPQQFF
TRBV4-3,TRBJ2-7,CASSQDLVAGGLASYEQYF
TRBV28,TRBJ2-4,CASTFGGHQNIQYF
TRBV27,TRBJ2-7,CASSFNGYHEQYF
TRBV9,TRBJ2-3,CASSDVAGTDTQYF
TRBV19,TRBJ1-4,CASSARGAVRTKREKLFF
TRBV28,TRBJ1-3,CASSLEGVRNTIYF
TRBV5-6,TRBJ1-3,CASSSTGSGNTIYF
TRBV6-5,TRBJ2-5,CASSYRASGSGETQYF
TRBV28,TRBJ2-7,CASSFRTGPLEQYF
TRBV5-1,TRBJ2-3,CASSLTSQGPSTDTQYF
TRBV14,TRBJ2-7,CASSFSADSYEQYF